The 28 T cell receptor beta chains given below trace back to one sample, sequenced in a study of blood T cell repertoires in COVID-19. Using immunoSEQ multiplex PCR, the repertoire was profiled, and TCRdb retains in-frame clones only, with some absent. The sample gives 80,000 to 100,000 clones, less than 85% of which show up once; 7.5% to 9.5% is in the top ten. The sequenced material came from peripheral blood. These TCRs come from a man aged 45-60 years who had recovered from COVID-19.

The chain joins TRBV9 to TRBJ2-2; TRBD2 matches 9 bases. The CDR3 is 18 residues long. V shed 6 bases and J 1 base; nucleotides not matched to a gene: 13. Germline loops: CDR1 SGDLS, CDR2 YYNGEE. The CDR3: CASTSPAAGGRNTGELFF. The CDR3 region has the DNA TGTGCCAGCACCTCCCCGGCGGCGGGGGGGAGGAACACCGGGGAGCTGTTTTTT.

The V and J genes are TRBV25-1 and TRBJ2-2; 7 nucleotides align to TRBD1. This CDR3 spans 15 amino acids. CDR1 is MGHDK and CDR2 is SYGVNS in the germline V gene. Losses at the gene ends were 5 bases for V and 7 bases for J; bases not matched to a gene: 10. CDR3 residues: CASSSPGQTSGELFF. CDR3 nucleotide sequence: TGTGCCAGCAGTTCACCGGGACAGACCAGCGGGGAGCTGTTTTTT.

V and J are TRBV2 and TRBJ2-5, with 9 bases aligning to TRBD2. With V trimmed by 4 bases and J by 7 bases, 10 bases remained unmatched. Per the germline V gene, CDR1 is SNHLY and CDR2 is FYNNEI. This CDR3 has 15 amino acids. This CDR3 reads CASSVLTSGVGTQYF. DNA of the CDR3: TGTGCCAGCAGTGTACTGACTAGCGGTGTGGGGACCCAGTACTTC.

The chain has TRBV6-2 or TRBV6-3 and TRBJ1-2; D possibly corresponds to TRBD1 (6 bases). The CDR3 has 11 residues. The germline V gene encodes CDR1 MNHEY and CDR2 SVGEGT. V was clipped by 1 base and J by 13 bases, with 10 bases between them. The CDR3 protein is CASSYFRGLTF. The CDR3, as DNA: TGTGCCAGCAGTTACTTCAGGGGTCTCACCTTC.

The chain combines TRBV3-1 (or the pseudogene TRBV3-2) with TRBJ2-1, with D possibly TRBD2 on 6 matching bases. The CDR3 covers 16 residues. V lost 1 base to trimming and J lost 6 bases, with 16 bases between them. Germline-derived CDR1 and CDR2 are LGHDT and YNNKEL (reference sequence). The CDR3 region has the DNA TGTGCCAGCAGCCAAGTACTAAGCGGGTCCACCAATGAGCAGTTCTTC. Its protein product is CASSQVLSGSTNEQFF.

The V call is TRBV7-9, the J call TRBJ1-1; TRBD1 might be the D (5 bases). V lost 6 bases, J lost 6 bases, and 14 bases lay in between. The CDR3 consists of 13 residues. Germline-derived CDR1 and CDR2 are SEHNR and FQNEAQ (reference sequence). CDR3 amino acids: CASRDRGIAEAFF. In DNA, the CDR3 is TGTGCCAGCAGAGATAGGGGCATCGCTGAAGCTTTCTTT.

This rearrangement joins TRBV6-5 to TRBJ2-7, with a tentative D call TRBD1 (7 bases). Trimming removed 6 bases from V and 7 bases from J, with 19 bases in between. Germline lookup yields CDR1 MNHEY and CDR2 SVGAGI. The CDR3 is made up of 14 amino acids. The CDR3 protein is CASREGAAPAEQYF. In DNA form, the CDR3 reads TGTGCCAGCAGGGAGGGGGCCGCCCCTGCTGAGCAGTACTTC.

The chain carries TRBV11-3 and TRBJ2-1; 16 bases are shared with TRBD2. Trimming cost V 4 bases and J 5 bases; bases outside gene matches: 11. The CDR3 covers 19 residues. Germline V CDR1 and CDR2: SGHNT, YENEEA. CDR3 region: CASSSSPGTSGRDHNEQFF. The DNA of the CDR3 is TGTGCCAGCAGCTCCAGTCCCGGGACTAGCGGGAGGGACCACAATGAGCAGTTCTTC.

The chain has TRBV4-1 and TRBJ2-5; 7 bases fit TRBD2. V lost 4 bases, J lost 5 bases, and 10 bases stayed unmatched. This CDR3 region has 15 residues. Germline lookup yields CDR1 MGHRA and CDR2 YSYEKL. This CDR3 is CASSPWGGVGETQYF. CDR3 DNA: TGCGCCAGCAGCCCATGGGGGGGTGTGGGGGAGACCCAGTACTTC.

V usage is TRBV6-5 and J usage is TRBJ1-2, with D perhaps matching TRBD1 (5 bases). The CDR3 is 13 amino acids. CDR1 and CDR2 from the germline V gene are MNHEY and SVGAGI. V dropped 6 bases and J dropped 8 bases, with 16 bases sitting between them. The CDR3 region is CASSDAGVVGYTF. DNA of the CDR3: TGTGCCAGCAGCGACGCGGGGGTAGTCGGCTACACCTTC.

This clone was detected a few times. V usage is TRBV10-3 and J usage is TRBJ2-1; 11 nucleotides align to TRBD2. V shed 6 bases, J shed 3 bases, and the junction held 7 bases outside the gene matches. Germline V gives CDR1 ENHRY, CDR2 SYGVKD. The CDR3 contains 16 residues. CDR3 sequence reads: CAIRYNSGGDYNEQFF. As DNA, the CDR3 is TGTGCCATCAGGTACAATAGCGGGGGGGACTACAATGAGCAGTTCTTC.

The gene calls are TRBV27 and TRBJ1-1, with unresolved D. Germline V gene lookup returns CDR1 MNHEY and CDR2 SMNVEV (reference sequence). There are 16 residues in the CDR3. V was clipped by 2 bases and J by 1 base, with 14 bases between them. The CDR3 loop reads CASSLVAGRTNTEAFF. CDR3 nucleotides: TGTGCCAGCAGTTTAGTTGCGGGGAGAACGAACACTGAAGCTTTCTTT.

J is TRBJ1-2 and V is TRBV29-1; TRBD1 agrees at 8 bases. The CDR3 sequence is 16 residues long. CDR1 SQVTM and CDR2 ANQGSEA come from the germline V gene. The ends lost 5 bases at V and 7 bases at J; junction bases unmatched: 18. CDR3 DNA: TGCAGCGTTCTTTCGGAGTCAGAAGAGACAGGGGTTGGCTACACCTTC. This gives the protein CSVLSESEETGVGYTF.

The V call is TRBV11-2, the J call TRBJ2-7, with TRBD2 identical over 10 bases. The CDR3 totals 15 residues. Germline CDR1 SGHAT, CDR2 FQNNGV. The ends lost 0 bases at V and 3 bases at J; junction bases unmatched: 2. The CDR3 loop is CASSLEGTSVYEQYF. CDR3 coding DNA: TGTGCCAGCAGCTTAGAAGGGACTAGCGTCTACGAGCAGTACTTC.

The V gene is TRBV5-4, the J gene TRBJ2-5; 8 bases fit TRBD1. Per the germline V gene, CDR1 is SGHNT and CDR2 is YYREEE (reference sequence). The CDR3 consists of 15 residues. Germline trimming cut 0 bases from V and 4 bases from J; bases unmatched to any gene: 5. The CDR3 region has the DNA TGTGCCAGCAGCTTGGGGACAGGGAGAGGAGAGACCCAGTACTTC. Translated, it gives CASSLGTGRGETQYF. Based on the CDR3 plus reference TRBV5-4 and TRBJ2-5, the full variable domain is ETGVTQSPTHLIKTRGQQVTLRCSSQSGHNTVSWYQQALGQGPQFIFQYYREEENGRGNFPPRFSGLQFPNYSSELNVNALELDDSALYLCASSLGTGRGETQYFGPGTRLLVL.

V gene TRBV27 combines with J gene TRBJ2-5; TRBD2 matches 9 bases. There are 16 residues in the CDR3. Germline CDR1 MNHEY, CDR2 SMNVEV (reference sequence). With V trimmed by 0 bases and J by 4 bases, 6 bases remained unmatched. CDR3 nucleotides: TGTGCCAGCAGTTTATCGGCAGCGGGGGGTGGAGAGACCCAGTACTTC. Protein product: CASSLSAAGGGETQYF.

The chain links TRBV11-2 to TRBJ1-1, with TRBD1 matching 7 bases. Germline-derived CDR1 and CDR2 are SGHAT and FQNNGV. The CDR3 has 18 amino acids. V shed 5 bases, J shed 1 base, and the junction held 16 bases outside the gene matches. The CDR3 region is CASSPGRDSTAENTEAFF. The DNA for the CDR3 is TGTGCCAGCAGCCCAGGCCGGGACAGCACAGCTGAGAACACTGAAGCTTTCTTT.

V is TRBV29-1 and J is TRBJ2-3; 9 nucleotides line up with TRBD1. From germline, CDR1 is SQVTM and CDR2 ANQGSEA. The CDR3 runs 16 residues. The V segment lost 2 bases and the J segment 0 bases; nucleotides outside the gene matches: 6. CDR3 residues: CSVERTGATSTDTQYF. CDR3 nucleotides: TGCAGCGTTGAACGGACAGGGGCCACTAGCACAGATACGCAGTATTTT.

The chain uses TRBV5-1 and TRBJ2-2, with TRBD2 matching over 7 bases. Germline assignment: CDR1 SGHRS and CDR2 YFSETQ. Trimming at V came to 4 bases and at J to 8 bases, leaving 8 bases not matched to a gene. This CDR3 has 14 residues. The chain's CDR3 is CASSGGRAKGELFF. CDR3 nucleotides: TGCGCCAGCAGCGGAGGGAGGGCCAAGGGGGAGCTGTTTTTT.

The chain couples TRBV19 to TRBJ1-5; D gene unclear. V was clipped by 5 bases and J by 5 bases, with 13 bases between them. The CDR3 runs 14 residues. CDR1 LNHDA and CDR2 SQIVND come from the germline V gene (reference sequence). DNA of the CDR3: TGTGCCAGTAGTGGGTACCTCGGGGATCAGCCCCAGCATTTT. Its translation is CASSGYLGDQPQHF.

This clone has just a few counts. The gene calls are TRBV28 and TRBJ2-1, with 7 bases lining up with TRBD1. The length of the CDR3 is 15 residues. Trimming took 2 bases from V and 9 from J; bases not matched to a gene: 10. Germline V lookup: CDR1 MDHEN, CDR2 SYDVKM. This CDR3 is CASSLTPTGKGEQFF. The CDR3, as DNA: TGTGCCAGCAGTTTAACCCCGACAGGGAAGGGTGAGCAGTTCTTC.

J is TRBJ1-2 and V is TRBV19, with a possible D match to TRBD1 (5 bases). V dropped 3 bases and J dropped 3 bases, with 26 bases sitting between them. Germline values: CDR1 LNHDA, CDR2 SQIVND (reference sequence). This CDR3 has 19 amino acids. CDR3 nucleotide sequence: TGTGCCAGTAGTATTGAATTCCTGGAAGGGACGCGGGAAGACTATGGCTACACCTTC. It encodes CASSIEFLEGTREDYGYTF.

The chain employs TRBV2 and TRBJ1-5; D unresolved. The V end was cut by 9 bases, the J end by 0 bases, with 9 bases between. CDR3 size: 13 residues. CDR1 and CDR2 from the germline V gene are SNHLY and FYNNEI. The CDR3 region has the DNA TGTGCCAGTCATTTCCATAGCAATCAGCCCCAGCATTTT. It is translated as CASHFHSNQPQHF.

This chain connects TRBV19 to TRBJ2-2; 10 positions agree with TRBD1. The CDR3 length is 16 residues. From germline, CDR1 is LNHDA and CDR2 SQIVND (reference sequence). Trimming cost V 9 bases and J 6 bases; bases outside gene matches: 13. The CDR3 loop is CASRPRGGTGAGELFF. CDR3 coding DNA: TGTGCCAGCCGCCCCCGGGGGGGGACAGGGGCCGGGGAGCTGTTTTTT.

V gene TRBV5-1 combines with J gene TRBJ2-1; 8 positions match TRBD2. The CDR3 runs to 15 residues. Per the germline V gene, CDR1 is SGHRS and CDR2 is YFSETQ. The V segment lost 1 base and the J segment 3 bases; nucleotides outside the gene matches: 3. The CDR3 protein is CASSLPRGVYNEQFF. The CDR3, as DNA: TGCGCCAGCAGCTTGCCGCGGGGGGTCTACAATGAGCAGTTCTTC.

This clone was seen ten or more times. This rearrangement joins TRBV4-3 to TRBJ1-6; no reliable D call. Germline CDR1 and CDR2: LGHNA and YSLEER. V gave up 1 base and J gave up 9 bases, with 10 bases separating them. The CDR3 has 14 residues. CDR3 sequence reads: CASSQGAGGSPLHF. The CDR3 coding sequence is TGCGCCAGCAGCCAAGGGGCGGGAGGTTCACCCCTCCACTTT.

The chain recombines TRBV5-6 with TRBJ1-2, with TRBD1 as a possible D gene (5 bases). The CDR3 totals 14 residues. V gave up 0 bases and J gave up 7 bases, with 13 bases separating them. CDR1 is SGHDT and CDR2 is YYEEEE in the germline V gene. CDR3 DNA sequence: TGTGCCAGCAGCTTGGGACAGTTTAGGGCTGGCTACACCTTC. As protein: CASSLGQFRAGYTF. Full variable domain (remainder filled in from reference TRBV5-6 and TRBJ1-2): DAGVTQSPTHLIKTRGQQVTLRCSPKSGHDTVSWYQQALGQGPQFIFQYYEEEERQRGNFPDRFSGHQFPNYSSELNVNALLLGDSALYLCASSLGQFRAGYTFGSGTRLTVV.

The chain joins TRBV19 to TRBJ1-2; D not certain. Germline CDR1 is LNHDA and CDR2 is SQIVND (reference sequence). CDR3 size: 14 residues. V lost 5 bases and J lost 3, with 13 bases in between. CDR3 in DNA: TGTGCCAGTAGTTTTTTTCGGGAGGACTATGGCTACACCTTC. It translates to CASSFFREDYGYTF.